A selection of T cell receptor beta chains follows, all from one sample in a study of blood T cell repertoires in COVID-19. Method: immunoSEQ multiplex PCR; TCRdb's copy keeps in-frame clones and lacks some. The data contain around 190,000 clones, about 86% of them singletons. The sample consisted of peripheral blood. The receptors were gathered from a man in his forties or fifties with active or convalescent COVID-19. CDR3s include the opening cysteine and the closing phenylalanine or tryptophan. The D gene is left open where the match is weak. Expanded clones get a size class; other rows say once, few or many, or leave the size out.

J	V	size	D	CDR3	DNA
TRBJ2-6	TRBV3-1/TRBV3-2	.	.	CASSPTDNSGANVLTF	TGTGCCAGCAGCCCCACGGACAACTCTGGGGCCAACGTCCTGACTTTC
TRBJ2-3	TRBV5-1	.	TRBD1	CASSLRQGDTQYF	TGCGCCAGCAGCTTACGACAGGGCGATACGCAGTATTTT
TRBJ2-5	TRBV20-1	.	TRBD2	CSASPQRGLQETQYF	TGCAGTGCTAGTCCTCAGCGGGGGTTACAAGAGACCCAGTACTTC
TRBJ2-3	TRBV10-1	.	TRBD1	CATGRGQGATDTQYF	TGCGCCACGGGCCGGGGACAGGGGGCAACAGATACGCAGTATTTT
TRBJ2-3	TRBV3-1/TRBV3-2	.	TRBD1	CASSRDRDERDTQYF	TGTGCCAGCAGCCGGGACAGGGATGAGAGAGATACGCAGTATTTT
TRBJ2-7	TRBV18	.	.	CASSPPSGQDIYEQYF	TGTGCCAGCTCACCACCGTCAGGACAAGATATCTACGAGCAGTACTTC
TRBJ2-5	TRBV5-4	.	.	CASSFSLAPGETQYF	TGTGCCAGCAGCTTCAGTCTCGCCCCAGGGGAGACCCAGTACTTC
TRBJ1-2	TRBV5-4	.	TRBD1	CASSLGQGGYTF	TGTGCCAGCAGCTTGGGACAGGGAGGCTACACCTTC
TRBJ1-2	TRBV7-9	many	.	CASSLGAADGYTF	TGTGCCAGCAGCTTAGGGGCAGCAGATGGCTACACCTTC
TRBJ2-3	TRBV4-2	.	TRBD2	CASKTTSGSTDTQYF	TGTGCCAGTAAAACTACTAGCGGGAGCACAGATACGCAGTATTTT
TRBJ2-1	TRBV6-4	.	.	CVPGCHGNEQFF	TGTGTTCCCGGGTGTCATGGCAATGAGCAGTTCTTC
TRBJ1-1	TRBV28	.	.	CASSFWQGEAFF	TGTGCCAGCAGTTTCTGGCAGGGCGAAGCTTTCTTT
TRBJ1-5	TRBV6-5	.	.	CASSRDFDQPQHF	TGTGCCAGCAGCCGGGACTTCGATCAGCCCCAGCATTTT
TRBJ2-5	TRBV27	.	TRBD2	CASSQGLAGTETQYF	TGTGCCAGCAGTCAGGGACTAGCGGGGACGGAGACCCAGTACTTC
TRBJ2-5	TRBV24-1	.	.	CATSDRTGETRETQYF	TGTGCCACCAGTGATCGGACGGGGGAGACAAGGGAGACCCAGTACTTC
TRBJ1-5	TRBV28	.	.	CASSLPGLKQPQHF	TGTGCCAGCAGTTTACCGGGATTGAAGCAGCCCCAGCATTTT
TRBJ2-3	TRBV19	.	.	CASKGWTDTDTQYF	TGTGCCAGTAAGGGGTGGACAGACACAGATACGCAGTATTTT
TRBJ1-1	TRBV7-9	.	.	CASSSPVQNTEAFF	TGTGCCAGCAGCTCCCCGGTCCAGAACACTGAAGCTTTCTTT
TRBJ1-2	TRBV5-4	.	.	CASSLSRDYGYTF	TGTGCCAGCAGCTTAAGCAGGGACTATGGCTACACCTTC
TRBJ2-3	TRBV6-5	.	TRBD2	CASSYLAGGSTDTQYF	TGTGCCAGCAGTTACCTAGCGGGGGGTAGCACAGATACGCAGTATTTT
TRBJ1-1	TRBV11-3	.	TRBD1	CASSLTGQANTEAFF	TGTGCCAGCAGCCTCACGGGACAGGCAAACACTGAAGCTTTCTTT
TRBJ2-1	TRBV12-3/TRBV12-4	.	.	CASSLQVEQFF	TGTGCCAGCAGTTTACAGGTTGAGCAGTTCTTC
TRBJ2-5	TRBV5-1	.	TRBD1	CASSRTGGEETQYF	TGCGCCAGCAGCAGAACAGGGGGCGAAGAGACCCAGTACTTC
TRBJ1-4	TRBV18	.	TRBD1	CASSPQPGQALATNEKLFF	TGTGCCAGCTCACCGCAACCGGGACAGGCTCTTGCAACTAATGAAAAACTGTTTTTT